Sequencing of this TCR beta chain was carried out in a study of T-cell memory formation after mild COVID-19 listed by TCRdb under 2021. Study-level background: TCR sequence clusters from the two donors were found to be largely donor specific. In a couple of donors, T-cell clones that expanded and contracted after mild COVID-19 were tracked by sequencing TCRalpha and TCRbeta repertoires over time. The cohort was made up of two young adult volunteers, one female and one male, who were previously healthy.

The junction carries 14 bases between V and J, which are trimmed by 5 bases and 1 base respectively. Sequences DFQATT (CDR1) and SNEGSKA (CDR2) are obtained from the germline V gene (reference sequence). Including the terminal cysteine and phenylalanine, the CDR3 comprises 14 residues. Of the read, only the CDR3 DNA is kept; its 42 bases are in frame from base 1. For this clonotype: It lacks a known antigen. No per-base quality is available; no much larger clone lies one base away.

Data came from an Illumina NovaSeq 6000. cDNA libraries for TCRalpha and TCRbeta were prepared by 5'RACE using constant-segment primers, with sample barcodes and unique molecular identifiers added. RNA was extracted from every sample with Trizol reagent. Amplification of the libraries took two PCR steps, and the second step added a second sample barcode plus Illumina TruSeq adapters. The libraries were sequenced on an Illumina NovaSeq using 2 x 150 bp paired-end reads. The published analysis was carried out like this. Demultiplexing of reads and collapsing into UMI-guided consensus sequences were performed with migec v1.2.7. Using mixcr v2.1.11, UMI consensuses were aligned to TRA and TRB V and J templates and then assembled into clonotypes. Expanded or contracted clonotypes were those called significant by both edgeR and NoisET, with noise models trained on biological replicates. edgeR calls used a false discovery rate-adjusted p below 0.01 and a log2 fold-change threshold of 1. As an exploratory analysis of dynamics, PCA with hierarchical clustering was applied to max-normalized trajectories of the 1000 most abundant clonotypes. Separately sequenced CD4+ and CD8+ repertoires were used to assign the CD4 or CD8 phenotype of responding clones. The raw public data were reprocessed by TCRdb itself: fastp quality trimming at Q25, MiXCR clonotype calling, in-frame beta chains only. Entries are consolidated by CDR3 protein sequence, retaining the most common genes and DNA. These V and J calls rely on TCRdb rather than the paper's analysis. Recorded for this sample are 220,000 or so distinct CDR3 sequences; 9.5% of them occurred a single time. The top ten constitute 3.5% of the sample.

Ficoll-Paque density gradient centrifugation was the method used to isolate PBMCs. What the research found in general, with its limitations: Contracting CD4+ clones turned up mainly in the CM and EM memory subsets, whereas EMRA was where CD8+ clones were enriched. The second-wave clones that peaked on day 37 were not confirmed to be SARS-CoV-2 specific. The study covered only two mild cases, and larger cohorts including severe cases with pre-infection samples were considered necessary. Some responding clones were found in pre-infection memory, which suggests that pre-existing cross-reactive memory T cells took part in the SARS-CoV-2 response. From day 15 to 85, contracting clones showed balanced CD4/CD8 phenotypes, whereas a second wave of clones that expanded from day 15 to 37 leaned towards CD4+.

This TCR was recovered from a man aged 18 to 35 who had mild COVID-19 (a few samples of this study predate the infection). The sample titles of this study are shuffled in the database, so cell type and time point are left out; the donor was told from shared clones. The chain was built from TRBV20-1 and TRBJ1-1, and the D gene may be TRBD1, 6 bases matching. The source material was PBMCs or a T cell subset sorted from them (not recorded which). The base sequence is TGCAGTGCTGGAAGCAGGGGAAGGAACACTGAAGCTTTCTTT. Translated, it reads CSAGSRGRNTEAFF.